This entry features one T cell receptor (beta chain) sequence. This clonotype showed up just a few times. Its antigen is currently not known. Per-base quality was not reported, and no clone a single base away is much larger than it. The data stem from a study of T cells after yellow fever vaccination (dated by TCRdb to between 2018 and 2020). Regarding the study in general: Libraries from fractions with low cell numbers were prepared with the SMART-Seq v4 Ultra Low Input RNA kit. Bulk PBMC replicates and cell subsets were isolated from blood drawn at multiple timepoints before and after both primary and secondary immunization. Bulk TCR alpha and beta repertoires were sequenced longitudinally to track T-cell clones before and after primary and booster YFV17D yellow fever vaccination. Two healthy male donors, one aged 18 to 29 and one aged 30 to 40 years, were included in the cohort.

The paper as a whole reports these results and caveats: The secondary T-cell response was found to be weaker but faster than the primary response, with a peak reached on day 5 rather than on day 15. Because only a couple of donors were included in the study, the extent to which the findings can be generalized is limited. After the booster, most clones that had expanded after primary vaccination were detected again (nearly 98% of CD4 and around nine tenths of CD8), suggesting broad maintenance of memory. A small share of clonotypes occurred in both CD4 and CD8 compartments, likely arising from convergent recombination. Computational filtering was required because FACS-sorted repertoires could contain abundant contaminating clonotypes from the bulk population.

TCR cDNA was made using 5'RACE template switching, a step that added a universal primer site and unique molecular identifiers. Priming for cDNA synthesis came from both the TCR alpha and TCR beta constant segments. Library amplification involved two PCR steps, and the second step added sample barcodes and sequencing adapters. Sequencing of libraries was done on Illumina HiSeq 2500 (2x100 bp) or NovaSeq (2x150 bp). The authors processed their data as follows. Demultiplexing of reads and collapsing into UMI consensus sequences were performed with MIGEC, and V(D)J alignment was carried out with MiXCR. Vaccine-responding clonotypes were identified with edgeR using replicate PBMC samples, with FDR below 0.01 and a log2 fold change above 5 up to day 15 being required. Each bulk clonotype was labeled CD4 or CD8 based on which sequenced repertoire, CD4 or CD8, contained the clonotype at higher abundance. TCRdb trimmed the raw reads at Q25, called clones with MiXCR and kept productive beta chains. Each entry is one CDR3 protein sequence, shown with its most common DNA and genes. For this entry, the V and J calls and clone size follow TCRdb and not the study's own pipeline. Within this sample are 120,000 to 150,000 distinct CDR3 sequences, with roughly 8% of them counted one time only. The leading ten clones occupy about 0.73% of the sample.

The meaning of the sample's treatment or condition label: live attenuated yellow fever vaccine strain. A standard Ficoll-Paque protocol was used to isolate PBMCs from peripheral blood. Dynabeads CD4 and CD8 positive selection kits were used to isolate the CD4 and CD8 T-cell fractions. TriZol was used to extract RNA from bulk PBMCs, from CD4 and CD8 fractions, and from dextramer-positive and dextramer-negative fractions. For CDR1 and CDR2, the germline V gene (reference sequence) lists LNHNV and YYDKDF. Unmatched junction bases come to 9, with V trimmed by 2 bases and J by 2 bases. The CDR3 starts with the cysteine, ends with the phenylalanine, and has 17 residues. Only the CDR3 portion is preserved as DNA: 51 bases, with reading frame beginning at the first base.

This receptor was obtained from a man aged 30 to 45 who received the YFV17D yellow fever vaccine. The input for sequencing was CD4+ T cells sorted from PBMCs, taken 5 days after the yellow fever booster vaccination. The chain joins TRBV15 to TRBJ2-3, with 8 bases aligning to TRBD2. The CDR3 here reads CATSRYGAGGFTDTQYF. The DNA sequence is TGTGCCACCAGCAGATATGGGGCGGGAGGATTCACAGATACGCAGTATTTT.